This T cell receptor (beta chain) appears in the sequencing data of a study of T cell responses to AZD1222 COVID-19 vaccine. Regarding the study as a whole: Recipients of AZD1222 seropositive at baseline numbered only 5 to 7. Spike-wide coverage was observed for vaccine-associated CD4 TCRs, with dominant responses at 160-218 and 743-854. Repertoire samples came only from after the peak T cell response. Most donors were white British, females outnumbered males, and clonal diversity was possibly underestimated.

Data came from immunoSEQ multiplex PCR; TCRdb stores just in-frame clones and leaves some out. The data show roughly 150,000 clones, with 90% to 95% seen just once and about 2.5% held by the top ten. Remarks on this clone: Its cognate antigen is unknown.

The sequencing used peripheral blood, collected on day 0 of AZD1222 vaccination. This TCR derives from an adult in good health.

Written as DNA, the CDR3 is TGTGCCAGCAGTAACAACAGGGGCGGCTACACCTTC. Its translation is CASSNNRGGYTF. The chain uses TRBV6-5 and TRBJ1-2; 7 bases align to TRBD1. CDR1 and CDR2 (germline): MNHEY, SVGAGI. The CDR3 length is 12 residues. Germline trimming cut 5 bases from V and 8 bases from J; bases unmatched to any gene: 5.